This TCR beta chain was retrieved from a study of response to subunit inactivated influenza vaccine. Germline V CDR1 and CDR2: MDHEN, SYDVKM. Trimming took 2 bases from V and 5 from J, leaving 9 bases between them. The CDR3 is 14 amino acids. TCRdb redid the calling of the RT-PCR reads with MiXCR, one entry per CDR3 protein. The repertoire holds some 640,000 distinct CDR3 sequences, with 14% as singletons. This specimen consisted of PBMCs from blood, obtained around 15 days before vaccination. The chain has TRBV28 and TRBJ2-2; no reliable D call. The origin of this receptor is a man over 45 who received an inactivated influenza vaccine. Here the CDR3 reads CASSLRQSTGELFF. The CDR3 DNA reads as TGTGCCAGCAGTTTACGCCAATCAACCGGGGAGCTGTTTTTT.